This T cell receptor beta chain was captured in a study of blood T cell repertoires in COVID-19. The CDR3 has 12 residues. V lost 2 bases to trimming and J lost 3 bases, with 7 bases between them. Germline assignment: CDR1 GTSNPN and CDR2 SVGIG (reference sequence). The method was immunoSEQ multiplex PCR; TCRdb's version includes in-frame clones alone and lacks a portion of them. The sample holds 100,000 to 150,000 clones; approximately 86% are singletons and the top ten take roughly 11%. This clone was seen just once. The chain is built from TRBV30 and TRBJ1-1; D remains unclear. The clonotype originates from an older woman with COVID-19, enrolled during active disease. The sample comprised peripheral blood. The CDR3 is CAWSPQYTEAFF. In DNA, the CDR3 is TGTGCCTGGAGTCCGCAGTACACTGAAGCTTTCTTT.